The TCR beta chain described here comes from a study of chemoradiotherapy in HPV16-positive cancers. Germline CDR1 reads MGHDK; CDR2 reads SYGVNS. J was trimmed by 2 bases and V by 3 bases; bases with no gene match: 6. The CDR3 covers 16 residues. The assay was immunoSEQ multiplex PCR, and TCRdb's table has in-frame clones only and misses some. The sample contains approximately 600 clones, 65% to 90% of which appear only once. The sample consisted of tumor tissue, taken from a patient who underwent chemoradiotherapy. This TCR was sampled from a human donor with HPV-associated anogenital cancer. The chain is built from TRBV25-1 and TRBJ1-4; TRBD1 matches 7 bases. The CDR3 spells CASSDKAGGTNEKLFF. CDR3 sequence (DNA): TGTGCCAGCAGTGATAAGGCAGGGGGGACTAATGAAAAACTGTTTTTT.